A single sample is the source of the 9 T cell receptor beta chains below, sequenced in a study of blood T cell repertoires in COVID-19. Sequenced by immunoSEQ multiplex PCR; TCRdb stores in-frame clones only, minus some. The sample carries about 370,000 clones, 80% to 90% recorded once. The specimen was PBMCs or T cells enriched from blood (not recorded which). The origin of the receptors is a man in his late teens or twenties who had recovered from COVID-19.

The chain employs TRBV14 and TRBJ2-5, with TRBD2 as a possible D gene (6 bases). The CDR3 is 17 residues long. Trimming stripped 0 bases from V and 2 bases from J, with 16 bases between. Germline lookup yields CDR1 SGHDN and CDR2 FVKESK. The DNA for the CDR3 is TGTGCCAGCAGCCAAGAGAATTTCCGGGAGTGGCAAGAGACCCAGTACTTC. Its protein product is CASSQENFREWQETQYF.

Worth noting for this clone: This same CDR3 is encoded by further DNA sequences in the sample. V gene TRBV12-3 or TRBV12-4 combines with J gene TRBJ2-1, with D possibly matching TRBD2 (5 bases). The CDR3 length is 12 residues. V shed 1 base and J shed 7 bases, with 5 bases lying between them. CDR3 in DNA: TGTGCCAGCAGTTTAGGAGGGAATGAGCAGTTCTTC. As protein: CASSLGGNEQFF.

The V gene is TRBV5-1, the J gene TRBJ2-5, with 8 bases lining up with TRBD2. V shed 3 bases, J shed 1 base, and the junction held 14 bases outside the gene matches. The V gene's germline CDR1 is SGHRS and CDR2 YFSETQ. The CDR3 consists of 18 residues. The CDR3 DNA is TGCGCCAGCAGCTCTATGACCGCTGTAGCGGGGCCCCAAGAGACCCAGTACTTC. Amino acids: CASSSMTAVAGPQETQYF. Drawing the rest from reference TRBV5-1 and TRBJ2-5, the complete variable domain is KAGVTQTPRYLIKTRGQQVTLSCSPISGHRSVSWYQQTPGQGLQFLFEYFSETQRNKGNFPGRFSGRQFSNSRSEMNVSTLELGDSALYLCASSSMTAVAGPQETQYFGPGTRLLVL.

This clone came up once. This chain's CDR3 is CASSEWGDVYEQYF. The CDR3 DNA sequence: TGTGCCAGCAGTGAATGGGGGGATGTCTACGAGCAGTACTTC. The rearrangement links TRBV25-1 to TRBJ2-7; tentatively, D is TRBD2 (6 bases). CDR3 length equals 14 residues. Germline V gene lookup returns CDR1 MGHDK and CDR2 SYGVNS. Between the trimmed V and J ends, which lost 1 base and 3 bases, there was a span of 10 bases.

This rearrangement joins TRBV29-1 to TRBJ2-1, with 10 bases aligning to TRBD2. CDR3 length: 16 amino acids. The germline V gene has CDR1 SQVTM and CDR2 ANQGSEA. Germline trimming cut 1 base from V and 5 bases from J; bases unmatched to any gene: 8. The CDR3, as DNA: TGCAGCGTTGAAGCCCAGCGGGGGGGTAGCAACAATGAGCAGTTCTTC. It is translated as CSVEAQRGGSNNEQFF.

The chain is built from TRBV7-3 and TRBJ2-5, with 8 nucleotides matching TRBD2. Germline CDR1 SGHTA, CDR2 FQGTGA. The ends lost 5 bases at V and 2 bases at J; junction bases unmatched: 10. The CDR3 consists of 16 residues. In DNA, the CDR3 is TGTGCCAGCAGCCCCCTCGGGGGGGGAAAACAAGAGACCCAGTACTTC. Its translation: CASSPLGGGKQETQYF.

The chain has TRBV19 and TRBJ1-5, with 9 bases matching TRBD1. The V and J ends lost 3 bases and 7 bases, in that order; junction bases with no gene match: 7. The CDR3 spans 15 residues. Per the germline V gene, CDR1 is LNHDA and CDR2 is SQIVND (reference sequence). The DNA of the CDR3 is TGTGCCAGTAGTATCTGGACAGGGGTGGGCCAGCCCCAGCATTTT. This sequence encodes CASSIWTGVGQPQHF.

This clone was observed a single time. The V call is TRBV5-4, the J call TRBJ2-5, with D tentatively TRBD1 (6 bases). The germline V gene encodes CDR1 SGHNT and CDR2 YYREEE (reference sequence). The CDR3 is made up of 15 amino acids. The V end lost 2 bases, the J end lost 5 bases, and 16 bases lay between the germline ends. The CDR3 coding sequence is TGTGCCAGCAGCTTCGCAGGGGTTGTGGGGGAGACCCAGTACTTC. Translating it yields CASSFAGVVGETQYF.

V usage is TRBV5-1 and J usage is TRBJ2-3, with 9 bases that match TRBD2. The trim removed 4 bases at V and 1 base at J, leaving 4 bases unmatched. The CDR3 totals 15 residues. From germline, CDR1 is SGHRS and CDR2 YFSETQ. The CDR3 DNA sequence: TGCGCCAGCAGCCTTATAGCGGGGGGCACAGATACGCAGTATTTT. It is translated as CASSLIAGGTDTQYF.